What follows are 14 T cell receptor beta chains derived from one specimen sequenced in a study of beta chain features in type 1 diabetes. Expressed TCRB transcripts were sequenced after all isolated RNA was converted to cDNA. Profiling relied on immunoSEQ multiplex PCR, and the TCRdb table lists in-frame clones only, not all of them. The table lists about 900,000 clones, roughly 17% of them singletons, with about 0.02% in the top ten. The sample was naive CD4+ T cells from blood. Source of these receptors: a woman younger than 30 in good health.

The chain uses TRBV9 and TRBJ2-5; 8 bases fit TRBD1. The J call may not be correct, given that the DNA end is closer to TRBJ2-7. The CDR3 covers 14 residues. Germline V gene data show CDR1 as SGDLS and CDR2 as YYNGEE. CDR3 in DNA: TGTGCCAGCAGCCCCCGGACAGGGCCGTCCGAGCAGTACTTC. It encodes CASSPRTGPSEQYF.

CDR3 bases: TGTGCCAGCACCAGAACGGGACAGGGGGACTACGAGCAGTACTTC. As protein: CASTRTGQGDYEQYF. This chain joins TRBV2 and TRBJ2-7; 11 nucleotides match TRBD1. The trim removed 7 bases at V and 3 bases at J, leaving 8 bases unmatched. The CDR3 spans 15 residues. The germline gives CDR1 SNHLY, CDR2 FYNNEI.

The rearrangement joins TRBV11-2 to TRBJ1-3; D unclear. Germline assignment: CDR1 SGHAT and CDR2 FQNNGV. The CDR3 is 16 amino acids. Trimming left V 5 bases short and J 5 bases short, with 19 bases between. The CDR3 spells CASSQTTGKARNTIYF. Here the CDR3 DNA reads TGTGCCAGCAGCCAGACGACGGGGAAGGCTAGAAACACCATATATTTT.

This clone has just a few counts. The V and J genes are TRBV4-1 and TRBJ2-4; the D gene could be TRBD1 or TRBD2 (5 bases each). With 0 bases removed from V and 1 base from J, the gap between germline ends came to 10 bases. Per the germline V gene, CDR1 is MGHRA and CDR2 is YSYEKL. This CDR3 is built from 16 residues. The chain's CDR3 is CASSQELGRAKNIQYF. The CDR3 DNA is TGCGCCAGCAGCCAAGAGCTGGGACGGGCCAAAAACATTCAGTACTTC.

This clone was seen a few times. V gene TRBV6-5 combines with J gene TRBJ1-1, with 7 bases identical to TRBD1. J lost 11 bases, V lost 8 bases, and 8 bases had no gene match. The length of the CDR3 is 11 residues. Germline V lookup: CDR1 MNHEY, CDR2 SVGAGI. CDR3: CASDDRTGAFF. The CDR3, as DNA: TGTGCCAGCGACGATCGGACAGGTGCTTTCTTT.

A few counts support this clone. V gene TRBV14 combines with J gene TRBJ2-7; no clear D. The CDR3 runs 13 residues. Trimming removed 4 bases from V and 5 bases from J, with 12 bases in between. The germline CDR1 and CDR2 sequences are SGHDN and FVKESK. The CDR3 loop reads CASSPRPPDEQYF. The CDR3 DNA is TGTGCCAGCAGCCCCCGGCCTCCCGACGAGCAGTACTTC.

In this sample, this clone turned up a few times. J is TRBJ2-1 and V is TRBV28; 10 bases are a match to TRBD2. V shed 1 base and J 5 bases; nucleotides not matched to a gene: 5. Germline V gives CDR1 MDHEN, CDR2 SYDVKM. This CDR3 is built from 16 residues. The CDR3 protein is CASSLFLAGAHNEQFF. CDR3 nucleotide sequence: TGTGCCAGCAGTTTATTTCTAGCGGGAGCGCACAATGAGCAGTTCTTC.

This clone was counted only a few times. The chain has TRBV7-3 and TRBJ2-2; the D gene is possibly TRBD1 (5 bases). The CDR3 totals 15 residues. The germline V gene encodes CDR1 SGHTA and CDR2 FQGTGA. With 5 bases removed from V and 0 bases from J, the gap between germline ends came to 10 bases. The DNA of the CDR3 is TGTGCCAGCAGCCCCGGACAAGCGAACACCGGGGAGCTGTTTTTT. This codes for CASSPGQANTGELFF.

This clone was counted a few times. The rearrangement links TRBV6-6 to TRBJ2-7; no clear D. Per the germline V gene, CDR1 is MNHNY and CDR2 is SVGAGI (reference sequence). CDR3 length: 11 amino acids. The V end was cut by 6 bases, the J end by 5 bases, with 8 bases between. CDR3 sequence: CASRKGHEQYF. As DNA, the CDR3 is TGTGCCAGCAGGAAGGGCCACGAGCAGTACTTC.

This clone was counted a few times. It may be a read error: a sequence one base away is much more abundant. Other DNA sequences in this sample translate to the same CDR3. V and J are TRBV11-2 and TRBJ2-1; D is unresolved. Germline lookup yields CDR1 SGHAT and CDR2 FQNNGV. CDR3 size: 11 residues. Between the trimmed V and J ends, which lost 5 bases and 4 bases, there was a span of 3 bases. The CDR3 region is CASSIYNEQFF. The CDR3 bases are TGTGCCAGCAGCATTTACAATGAGCAGTTCTTC.

The rearrangement uses TRBV29-1 and TRBJ2-5; D unresolved. Germline CDR1 and CDR2: SQVTM and ANQGSEA. The length of the CDR3 is 13 residues. The V and J ends lost 4 bases and 0 bases respectively, with 9 bases between them. The chain's CDR3 is CSVVWANQETQYF. The CDR3 nucleotides are TGCAGCGTTGTATGGGCCAACCAAGAGACCCAGTACTTC. The whole variable domain, filled in from reference TRBV29-1 and TRBJ2-5, reads SAVISQKPSRDICQRGTSLTIQCQVDSQVTMMFWYRQQPGQSLTLIATANQGSEATYESGFVIDKFPISRPNLTFSTLTVSNMSPEDSSIYLCSVVWANQETQYFGPGTRLLVL.

The J gene is TRBJ2-7, the V gene TRBV7-9; 8 bases agree with TRBD1. J was trimmed by 1 base and V by 1 base; bases with no gene match: 6. Germline V gene lookup returns CDR1 SEHNR and CDR2 FQNEAQ (reference sequence). This CDR3 comprises 16 residues. DNA of the CDR3: TGTGCCAGCAGCTTAGAACGGACAGGGACTTCCTACGAGCAGTACTTC. As protein: CASSLERTGTSYEQYF.

Written as DNA, the CDR3 is TGTGCCAGCGAGGGGAGGGGAATGGCGACTGAAGCTTTCTTT. Translation gives CASEGRGMATEAFF. This chain joins TRBV5-4 and TRBJ1-1; a possible D gene is TRBD1 (5 bases). Germline V gene data show CDR1 as SGHNT and CDR2 as YYREEE (reference sequence). Trimming left V 7 bases short and J 5 bases short, with 18 bases between. The CDR3 is made up of 14 amino acids.

The chain couples TRBV5-6 to TRBJ2-5, with D possibly TRBD2 on 6 matching bases. CDR1 is SGHDT, CDR2 YYEEEE, per germline. This CDR3 comprises 16 residues. The germline V and J ends were trimmed by 0 bases and 2 bases, with 14 bases remaining between them. DNA of the CDR3: TGTGCCAGCAGCTTGGAATGGCAGGCGGGGCAAGAGACCCAGTACTTC. The encoded protein is CASSLEWQAGQETQYF.